These 16 T cell receptor beta chains came from one sample sequenced in a study of blood T cell repertoires in COVID-19. TCRdb keeps only in-frame clones here, not all; method: immunoSEQ multiplex PCR. The data hold 140,000 to 150,000 clones, with approximately 92% observed a single time. The sequenced material came from peripheral blood. These receptors all come from a man in his late teens or twenties with COVID-19, enrolled during active disease.

This chain joins TRBV18 and TRBJ2-2; maybe TRBD1 (5 bases). The CDR3 covers 15 residues. Germline V gene lookup returns CDR1 KGHSH and CDR2 LQKENI. V dropped 4 bases and J dropped 4 bases, with 13 bases sitting between them. CDR3 protein: CASSQQDISTGELFF. CDR3 nucleotide sequence: TGTGCCAGCTCACAGCAGGACATAAGCACCGGGGAGCTGTTTTTT.

This clone was picked up a small number of times. This sequence joins TRBV2 and TRBJ1-2, with D unclear. The V end lost 6 bases, the J end lost 7 bases, and 18 bases lay between the germline ends. Germline assignment: CDR1 SNHLY and CDR2 FYNNEI. The CDR3 sequence is 14 residues long. The CDR3 protein is CASRGDTLKAGYTF. CDR3 nucleotide sequence: TGTGCCAGCAGGGGCGACACCCTTAAGGCTGGCTACACCTTC.

On this clone itself: An end of the junction does not agree with germline; a read error may underlie this. The gene calls are TRBV2 and TRBJ2-2; D not certain. Per the germline V gene, CDR1 is SNHLY and CDR2 is FYNNEI. The CDR3 length is 13 residues. CDR3 loop: CASREDLSGELFF. DNA of the CDR3: TGTGCCAGCAGGGAAGACTTGAGCGGGGAGCTGTTTTTT.

The chain joins TRBV28 to TRBJ1-2; 10 bases fit TRBD1. Germline CDR1 reads MDHEN; CDR2 reads SYDVKM. Trimming cost V 5 bases and J 5 bases; bases outside gene matches: 2. The CDR3 contains 13 residues. CDR3 coding DNA: TGTGCCAGCAGTCCGGACAGGGGGTATGGCTACACCTTC. It is translated as CASSPDRGYGYTF.

This sequence joins TRBV14 and TRBJ1-2; D unresolved. In germline, CDR1 is SGHDN, CDR2 FVKESK. CDR3 length equals 13 residues. V lost 0 bases to trimming and J lost 4 bases, with 6 bases between them. The CDR3 coding sequence is TGTGCCAGCAGCCAAGATCAAGCCTATGGCTACACCTTC. This translates into CASSQDQAYGYTF.

The chain employs TRBV10-3 and TRBJ2-3; the match to TRBD2 covers 7 bases. The CDR3 is made up of 16 amino acids. From germline, CDR1 is ENHRY and CDR2 SYGVKD. V trimming: 3 bases; J trimming: 2 bases; junction bases outside the gene matches: 8. CDR3 sequence: CAISEAGSRYTDTQYF. Written as DNA, the CDR3 is TGTGCCATCAGTGAAGCGGGGAGCCGATACACAGATACGCAGTATTTT.

This sequence joins TRBV28 and TRBJ1-4, with no clear D. V lost 7 bases to trimming and J lost 7 bases, with 16 bases between them. The CDR3 is 14 amino acids. Germline assignment: CDR1 MDHEN and CDR2 SYDVKM. This CDR3 reads CASTMMTDPEKLFF. The CDR3 DNA reads as TGTGCCAGCACCATGATGACTGATCCTGAAAAACTGTTTTTT.

The chain has TRBV2 and TRBJ1-5; 9 nucleotides agree with TRBD1. The CDR3 is 17 residues long. The germline gives CDR1 SNHLY, CDR2 FYNNEI. With V trimmed by 5 bases and J by 3 bases, 11 bases remained unmatched. This CDR3 is CASSPATGGPINQPQHF. CDR3 bases: TGTGCCAGCAGTCCCGCGACAGGGGGACCCATCAATCAGCCCCAGCATTTT. Full variable domain (outside the CDR3, taken from reference TRBV2 and TRBJ1-5): EPEVTQTPSHQVTQMGQEVILRCVPISNHLYFYWYRQILGQKVEFLVSFYNNEISEKSEIFDDQFSVERPDGSNFTLKIRSTKLEDSAMYFCASSPATGGPINQPQHFGDGTRLSIL.

Here the CDR3 DNA reads TGTGCCAGCAGTTTATGGGTGGGACTAGCGGGAGGAGAGTACAATGAGCAGTTCTTC. Translation: CASSLWVGLAGGEYNEQFF. The gene calls are TRBV28 and TRBJ2-1; TRBD2 matches 15 bases. This CDR3 region has 19 residues. J gave up 4 bases and V 0 bases, and 7 bases lay outside the gene matches. Germline V gives CDR1 MDHEN, CDR2 SYDVKM.

The V call is TRBV6-5, the J call TRBJ1-4; 8 nucleotides align to TRBD1. CDR1 is MNHEY and CDR2 is SVGAGI in the germline V gene. V trimming: 2 bases; J trimming: 5 bases; junction bases outside the gene matches: 4. This CDR3 region has 15 residues. The CDR3 protein is CASSYAQGANEKLFF. The CDR3 DNA reads TGTGCCAGCAGTTACGCCCAGGGGGCGAATGAAAAACTGTTTTTT.

The chain links TRBV5-1 to TRBJ2-1; D possibly corresponds to TRBD1 (6 bases). Germline lookup yields CDR1 SGHRS and CDR2 YFSETQ. V was shortened by 4 bases and J by 7 bases, with 18 bases between the two germline ends. This CDR3 spans 15 amino acids. CDR3 nucleotides: TGCGCCAGCAGCCGTTTAGCCAACAGGGAAAATGAGCAGTTCTTC. It is translated as CASSRLANRENEQFF.

This clone was seen more than once but under ten times. The CDR3 DNA follows: TGTGCCAGCAGCTTAGATCGACAGCTAACCTACGAGCAGTACTTC. Amino acid sequence: CASSLDRQLTYEQYF. This chain connects TRBV11-2 to TRBJ2-7; D perhaps matches TRBD1 (5 bases). Germline CDR1 is SGHAT and CDR2 is FQNNGV. CDR3 size: 15 residues. V was shortened by 0 bases and J by 2 bases, with 11 bases between the two germline ends.

The chain recombines TRBV7-6 with TRBJ1-5; D remains ambiguous. Deletions cut 5 bases from V and 5 bases from J, with 7 bases between. Germline loops: CDR1 SGHVS, CDR2 FNYEAQ. The CDR3 has 12 residues. The CDR3 nucleotides read TGTGCCAGCAGCAACGTAGATCAGCCCCAGCATTTT. Its translation is CASSNVDQPQHF.

This clone has a handful of counts. The gene calls are TRBV5-1 and TRBJ2-2; TRBD1 matches 8 bases. Unmatched junction bases numbered 5, after V lost 0 bases and J lost 1 base. Germline lookup yields CDR1 SGHRS and CDR2 YFSETQ. The CDR3 length is 17 residues. CDR3 loop: CASSLAKGQVNTGELFF. In DNA form, the CDR3 reads TGCGCCAGCAGCTTGGCCAAGGGACAGGTGAACACCGGGGAGCTGTTTTTT.

The genes are TRBV28 and TRBJ1-2; TRBD1 aligns across 7 bases. V dropped 6 bases and J dropped 7; count of bases not matched to a gene: 8. Germline CDR1 and CDR2: MDHEN and SYDVKM. The CDR3 loop spans 13 amino acids. CDR3 region: CASRNRGEGGYTF. The CDR3 DNA follows: TGTGCCAGCAGGAACAGGGGTGAGGGTGGCTACACCTTC.

The J gene is TRBJ2-3, the V gene TRBV15; no clear D gene. The CDR3 extends over 15 amino acids. V shed 3 bases and J shed 0 bases, with 10 bases lying between them. Germline V gene lookup returns CDR1 LNHNV and CDR2 YYDKDF (reference sequence). CDR3 in amino acids: CATSSADGSTDTQYF. CDR3 nucleotide sequence: TGTGCCACCAGCAGCGCGGATGGGAGCACAGATACGCAGTATTTT.